This is a list of T cell receptor beta chains from one sample in a study of beta chain features in type 1 diabetes. TCRdb keeps only in-frame clones here, not all; method: immunoSEQ multiplex PCR. The sample has about half a million clones; around 30% are singletons. What was sequenced was naive CD4+ T cells from blood. These receptors were taken from a young man in good health. Each CDR3 is given without its conserved first and last residue. The D gene is left open where the match is weak.

cdr3_aa: SGPYTKNIQY
d_call: NA
v_call: TRBV29-1
j_call: TRBJ2-4

cdr3_aa: SVGTSSYEQY
d_call: TRBD2
v_call: TRBV29-1
j_call: TRBJ2-7

cdr3_aa: ASSPGTGTNTQY
d_call: NA
v_call: TRBV5-1
j_call: TRBJ2-3

cdr3_aa: ASPTNRADTQY
d_call: NA
v_call: TRBV18
j_call: TRBJ2-3

cdr3_aa: ASSVYRGQPEAF
d_call: TRBD1
v_call: TRBV7-2
j_call: TRBJ1-1

cdr3_aa: ASSDPYEQY
d_call: NA
v_call: TRBV6-1
j_call: TRBJ2-7

cdr3_aa: ASSVGTSGSTDTQY
d_call: TRBD2
v_call: TRBV9
j_call: TRBJ2-3

cdr3_aa: ASSYRDRIYEQY
d_call: TRBD1
v_call: TRBV7-2
j_call: TRBJ2-7

cdr3_aa: AWSVLGDQPQH
d_call: NA
v_call: TRBV30
j_call: TRBJ1-5

cdr3_aa: SAMREIPTEAF
d_call: NA
v_call: TRBV29-1
j_call: TRBJ1-1

cdr3_aa: ASSPPLGATDRPQF
d_call: NA
v_call: TRBV4-1
j_call: TRBJ2-1

cdr3_aa: ASSPGLALYNEQF
d_call: TRBD2
v_call: TRBV6-5
j_call: TRBJ2-1

cdr3_aa: ASSPFGLRTDTQY
d_call: NA
v_call: TRBV4-1
j_call: TRBJ2-3

cdr3_aa: ASSLEYSTDTQY
d_call: NA
v_call: TRBV5-6
j_call: TRBJ2-3

cdr3_aa: ASSPVGGPQNQPQH
d_call: NA
v_call: TRBV18
j_call: TRBJ1-5

cdr3_aa: ASMGSGNTIY
d_call: NA
v_call: TRBV6-1
j_call: TRBJ1-3

cdr3_aa: ARSVQRTGYEQY
d_call: NA
v_call: TRBV30
j_call: TRBJ2-7

cdr3_aa: AWSVLGRAGDNEQF
d_call: NA
v_call: TRBV30
j_call: TRBJ2-1

cdr3_aa: AWRNPGGHNQPQH
d_call: NA
v_call: TRBV30
j_call: TRBJ1-5

cdr3_aa: ASSHLYGNTIY
d_call: NA
v_call: TRBV4-1
j_call: TRBJ1-3

cdr3_aa: ASSNRLADSTDTQY
d_call: TRBD2
v_call: TRBV4-3
j_call: TRBJ2-3

cdr3_aa: ASSQTGVSQETQY
d_call: TRBD1
v_call: TRBV5-1
j_call: TRBJ2-5

cdr3_aa: ASSLGTGAAGELF
d_call: TRBD1
v_call: TRBV28
j_call: TRBJ2-2

cdr3_aa: ASSDQGTGGRKQY
d_call: TRBD1
v_call: TRBV6-1
j_call: TRBJ2-7

cdr3_aa: SVDYGVIETQY
d_call: NA
v_call: TRBV29-1
j_call: TRBJ2-5

cdr3_aa: SARTGYGYT
d_call: NA
v_call: TRBV20-1
j_call: TRBJ1-2

cdr3_aa: ASIQRTSTDTQY
d_call: NA
v_call: TRBV28
j_call: TRBJ2-3

cdr3_aa: ASSLGDTGGETQY
d_call: NA
v_call: TRBV28
j_call: TRBJ2-5

cdr3_aa: ASSLARGTDTQY
d_call: NA
v_call: TRBV7-2
j_call: TRBJ2-3

cdr3_aa: ASSVEGLVVSEQF
d_call: TRBD2
v_call: TRBV9
j_call: TRBJ2-1

cdr3_aa: ASSVLGLAGTDTQY
d_call: TRBD2
v_call: TRBV9
j_call: TRBJ2-3

cdr3_aa: ASSLEVGRREQF
d_call: NA
v_call: TRBV7-2
j_call: TRBJ2-1

cdr3_aa: ASSQGPHNEQF
d_call: NA
v_call: TRBV6-6
j_call: TRBJ2-1

cdr3_aa: AWSVSGYGYT
d_call: NA
v_call: TRBV30
j_call: TRBJ1-2

cdr3_aa: ASSQVRATEAF
d_call: NA
v_call: TRBV16
j_call: TRBJ1-1

cdr3_aa: ASSPQGRYYEQY
d_call: NA
v_call: TRBV5-1
j_call: TRBJ2-7

cdr3_aa: ACTRGQETQY
d_call: TRBD2
v_call: TRBV28
j_call: TRBJ2-5

cdr3_aa: ASSKGASGPSYNEQF
d_call: NA
v_call: TRBV7-9
j_call: TRBJ2-1

cdr3_aa: ASSVDRGAEEKLF
d_call: NA
v_call: TRBV9
j_call: TRBJ1-4

cdr3_aa: VTSVSSTDTQY
d_call: NA
v_call: TRBV25-1
j_call: TRBJ2-3

cdr3_aa: ASSVVSGVDTQY
d_call: NA
v_call: TRBV9
j_call: TRBJ2-3

cdr3_aa: ASSPTLEGGPYNEQF
d_call: NA
v_call: TRBV18
j_call: TRBJ2-1